This T cell receptor beta chain stems from a study of prognosis after radiotherapy for stage I lung cancer. The germline V gene has CDR1 MNHNS and CDR2 SASEGT. V was pared by 6 bases and J by 2 bases, with 16 bases between. The CDR3 is made up of 15 amino acids. This clonotype was recorded many times. Template was genomic DNA; TCR beta CDR3 amplified in two multiplex PCR rounds. Every TRBV and TRBJ gene had its own specific primer in first-round PCR. TCRdb recomputed calls from the multiplex PCR reads with MiXCR, one row per CDR3 protein. There are over 10,000 distinct CDR3 sequences in the sample; around 50% occur only once, and around 30% lies in the top ten.

The gene calls are TRBV6-1 and TRBJ1-2, with D maybe TRBD1 (5 bases). Sequences were derived from PBMCs, sampled before or after stereotactic body radiation therapy (not recorded which). This TCR came from a donor over 45 with non-small cell lung cancer. CDR3 protein: CASSLRRTTNYGYTF. DNA of the CDR3: TGTGCCAGCAGCCTACGCAGGACAACAAACTATGGCTACACCTTC.